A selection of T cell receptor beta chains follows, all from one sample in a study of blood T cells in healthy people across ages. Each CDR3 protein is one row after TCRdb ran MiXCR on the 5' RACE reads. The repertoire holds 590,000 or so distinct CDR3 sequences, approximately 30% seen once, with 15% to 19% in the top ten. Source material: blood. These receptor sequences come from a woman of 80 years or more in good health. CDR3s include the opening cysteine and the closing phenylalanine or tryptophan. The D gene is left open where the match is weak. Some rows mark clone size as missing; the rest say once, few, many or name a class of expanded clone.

CASSFGRGGRITDTQYF	TGCGCCAGCAGCTTCGGGCGGGGGGGCCGTATCACAGATACGCAGTATTTT	TRBD2	TRBV5-1	TRBJ2-3	17	many
CASSVRGRPSGGYTF	TGTGCCAGCAGCGTACGGGGAAGGCCTTCGGGAGGCTACACCTTC	-	TRBV5-4	TRBJ1-2	15	-
CSARAQTASNQPQHF	TGCAGTGCTAGAGCCCAGACAGCTAGCAATCAGCCCCAGCATTTT	-	TRBV20-1	TRBJ1-5	15	many
CASSEYRAGQETQYF	TGTGCCAGCAGCGAGTACAGGGCGGGCCAAGAGACCCAGTACTTC	-	TRBV7-2	TRBJ2-5	15	-
CSADIAGADTDTQYF	TGCAGTGCTGATATAGCGGGGGCTGACACAGATACGCAGTATTTT	TRBD2	TRBV20-1	TRBJ2-3	15	few
CASSYSRDLPGPQHF	TGTGCCAGCAGTTACTCGAGGGATCTTCCTGGCCCCCAGCATTTT	-	TRBV6-5	TRBJ1-5	15	many
CASSLENDPGSYEQYF	TGTGCCAGCAGCTTAGAAAATGACCCCGGCTCCTACGAGCAGTACTTC	-	TRBV7-8	TRBJ2-7	16	-
CASSAGNPNSPLHF	TGTGCCAGCAGCGCCGGAAACCCCAATTCACCCCTCCACTTT	-	TRBV13	TRBJ1-6	14	many
CASAGTGVTEAFF	TGTGCCTCGGCCGGGACAGGGGTCACTGAAGCTTTCTTT	TRBD1	TRBV10-3	TRBJ1-1	13	-
CASSESATGARTQYF	TGTGCCAGCAGTGAATCCGCGACAGGGGCGCGGACCCAGTACTTC	TRBD1	TRBV2	TRBJ2-5	15	many
CSAGQGADTQYF	TGCAGTGCTGGACAGGGGGCAGATACGCAGTATTTT	TRBD1	TRBV20-1	TRBJ2-3	12	many
CASSDRGGTEAFF	TGCGCCAGCAGTGACAGGGGCGGCACTGAAGCTTTCTTT	TRBD1	TRBV5-1	TRBJ1-1	13	many
CAWSVGTLVSGANVLTF	TGTGCCTGGAGTGTGGGGACGCTGGTCTCTGGGGCCAACGTCCTGACTTTC	-	TRBV30	TRBJ2-6	17	few
CASSQDRQPLYGYTF	TGCGCCAGCAGCCAAGATCGACAGCCCCTCTATGGCTACACCTTC	-	TRBV4-3	TRBJ1-2	15	many
CASSLAGGFEAFF	TGCGCCAGCAGCTTGGCCGGGGGTTTTGAGGCTTTCTTT	-	TRBV5-1	TRBJ1-1	13	-
CASSRRPPTSTGELFF	TGTGCCAGCTCACGACGCCCCCCAACGTCTACCGGGGAGCTGTTTTTT	-	TRBV18	TRBJ2-2	16	many
CASSTGTGEPQYF	TGTGCCAGCAGTACCGGGACAGGGGAGCCCCAGTACTTC	TRBD1	TRBV6-1	TRBJ2-7	13	-
CASSPSGGNTEAFF	TGTGCCAGCAGCCCCAGTGGAGGGAACACTGAAGCTTTCTTT	-	TRBV6-5	TRBJ1-1	14	many
CRANTNSYEQYF	TGCAGGGCAAACACCAACTCCTACGAGCAGTACTTC	-	TRBV20-1	TRBJ2-7	12	-
CASSFGEWAGTQYF	TGTGCCAGCAGCTTTGGGGAATGGGCCGGAACGCAGTATTTT	-	TRBV9	TRBJ2-3	14	many
CAISPTGLIYEQYF	TGTGCCATCAGTCCGACTGGGCTAATCTACGAGCAGTACTTC	-	TRBV10-3	TRBJ2-7	14	-
CSARTDRARGQPQHF	TGCAGTGCTAGAACTGACAGGGCACGCGGTCAGCCCCAGCATTTT	TRBD1	TRBV20-1	TRBJ1-5	15	few
CASLTMNTEAFF	TGTGCCAGCCTCACAATGAACACTGAAGCTTTCTTT	-	TRBV6-2/TRBV6-3	TRBJ1-1	12	-
CASSWGQPGGAGANVRTF	TGTGCCAGCAGCTGGGGACAGCCTGGGGGGGCTGGGGCCAACGTCCGGACTTTC	-	TRBV5-6	TRBJ2-6	18	-
CASSPGQGHTDTQYF	TGCGCCAGCAGCCCGGGACAGGGCCACACAGATACGCAGTATTTT	TRBD1	TRBV5-1	TRBJ2-3	15	many
CAGSEGGGPDTQYF	TGTGCCGGCAGTGAGGGAGGGGGCCCAGATACGCAGTATTTT	-	TRBV6-1	TRBJ2-3	14	-
CASSPNPAVNGYTF	TGTGCCAGCAGCCCTAACCCGGCGGTAAATGGCTACACCTTC	-	TRBV9	TRBJ1-2	14	-
CASSLSWTVRNEKLFF	TGTGCCAGCAGCCTTAGCTGGACAGTCCGTAATGAAAAACTGTTTTTT	-	TRBV3-1	TRBJ1-4	16	-
CASSPRTGTNYGYTF	TGTGCCAGCAGCCCTCGGACAGGGACCAACTATGGCTACACCTTC	TRBD1	TRBV7-2	TRBJ1-2	15	few
CASSYTGRSSYNEQFF	TGTGCCAGCAGTTACACGGGACGCAGCTCCTACAATGAGCAGTTCTTC	-	TRBV6-2/TRBV6-3	TRBJ2-1	16	many
CASSRGDNSPLHF	TGCGCCAGCAGCAGGGGTGATAATTCACCCCTCCACTTT	-	TRBV5-1	TRBJ1-6	13	many
CASSNAGSNEKLFF	TGTGCCAGCAGCAATGCAGGATCAAATGAAAAACTGTTTTTT	-	TRBV7-8	TRBJ1-4	14	few
CASSLVRSAGELFF	TGTGCCAGCAGCTTAGTTAGATCGGCCGGGGAGCTGTTTTTT	-	TRBV7-2	TRBJ2-2	14	few
CASSGSRNQETQYF	TGTGCCAGCAGTGGCAGCCGTAACCAAGAGACCCAGTACTTC	-	TRBV6-1	TRBJ2-5	14	-
CASSLGAGSIQYF	TGTGCCAGCAGCTTGGGGGCCGGGAGCATTCAGTACTTC	-	TRBV5-6	TRBJ2-4	13	many
CSASTGTGLRQPQHF	TGCAGTGCTTCCACCGGGACAGGGTTGCGCCAGCCCCAGCATTTT	TRBD1	TRBV20-1	TRBJ1-5	15	-
CASSWLRGGYEQYF	TGCGCCAGCAGCTGGCTCAGAGGGGGGTACGAGCAGTACTTC	-	TRBV5-1	TRBJ2-7	14	-
CASRARVYSNQPQHF	TGTGCCAGCAGGGCACGGGTTTATAGCAATCAGCCCCAGCATTTT	-	TRBV6-5	TRBJ1-5	15	many
CAAGESSTDTQYF	TGTGCCGCTGGGGAGTCTAGCACAGATACGCAGTATTTT	-	TRBV5-4	TRBJ2-3	13	many
CAISADGGGETQYF	TGTGCCATCAGTGCTGATGGGGGAGGGGAGACCCAGTACTTC	TRBD2	TRBV10-3	TRBJ2-5	14	-
CASSQSGQGDLKQYF	TGTGCCAGCAGCCAATCGGGACAGGGGGATTTAAAGCAGTACTTC	TRBD1	TRBV3-1	TRBJ2-7	15	many
CASAAGTVSYEQYF	TGTGCCAGCGCCGCCGGGACAGTCTCCTACGAGCAGTACTTC	TRBD1	TRBV6-2/TRBV6-3	TRBJ2-7	14	many
CASSQRTLNGYTF	TGTGCCAGCAGCCAAAGGACACTAAATGGCTACACCTTC	-	TRBV7-9	TRBJ1-2	13	many
CASSPSGYGETQYF	TGTGCCAGCAGCCCCTCAGGGTATGGGGAGACCCAGTACTTC	-	TRBV12-3/TRBV12-4	TRBJ2-5	14	once
CASRAVLGGGSSTDTQYF	TGTGCCAGCAGGGCCGTACTAGGGGGCGGATCTAGCACAGATACGCAGTATTTT	TRBD1	TRBV6-1	TRBJ2-3	18	-
CSASRGGQEGLEAFF	TGCAGTGCTAGTAGGGGAGGGCAGGAGGGACTTGAAGCTTTCTTT	-	TRBV20-1	TRBJ1-1	15	few
CASSLRQGMNTGELFF	TGTGCCAGCAGCCTACGACAGGGGATGAACACCGGGGAGCTGTTTTTT	TRBD1	TRBV3-1	TRBJ2-2	16	many
CASSLADRGQFF	TGTGCCAGCAGCTTGGCGGATAGAGGGCAGTTCTTC	-	TRBV5-6	TRBJ2-1	12	many
CASSLVGGARGANVRTF	TGTGCCAGCAGCTTGGTAGGAGGGGCGCGTGGGGCCAACGTCCGGACTTTC	-	TRBV5-5	TRBJ2-6	17	few
CSARDLGASGQPQHF	TGCAGTGCTAGAGATCTGGGGGCGTCCGGTCAGCCCCAGCATTTT	-	TRBV20-1	TRBJ1-5	15	-
CASSSSGRMNTGELFF	TGTGCCAGCAGCTCATCGGGACGGATGAACACCGGGGAGCTGTTTTTT	-	TRBV7-9	TRBJ2-2	16	-
CASSFGQGQNEKLFF	TGTGCCAGCAGTTTTGGACAGGGCCAAAATGAAAAACTGTTTTTT	TRBD1	TRBV7-8	TRBJ1-4	15	-
CASSFSTGVTDGYTF	TGTGCCAGCAGTTTTTCGACAGGGGTGACGGATGGCTACACCTTC	TRBD1	TRBV27	TRBJ1-2	15	many
CAISARKEDYGYTF	TGTGCCATCAGTGCTCGGAAGGAGGACTATGGCTACACCTTC	-	TRBV10-3	TRBJ1-2	14	many
CASSQVGIGRGREDTQYF	TGCGCCAGCAGCCAAGTGGGAATTGGACGGGGGCGGGAAGATACGCAGTATTTT	-	TRBV4-3	TRBJ2-3	18	-
CASSWTSGGASNEQFF	TGCGCCAGCAGCTGGACTAGCGGGGGGGCAAGCAATGAGCAGTTCTTC	TRBD2	TRBV5-1	TRBJ2-1	16	-
CASSIGGAQETQYF	TGTGCCAGCAGCATTGGGGGGGCCCAAGAGACCCAGTACTTC	-	TRBV6-1	TRBJ2-5	14	-
CSARDGHSNEQYF	TGCAGTGCTAGAGACGGCCATAGCAATGAGCAGTACTTC	-	TRBV20-1	TRBJ2-7	13	-
CASSRTSGGYEQYF	TGTGCCAGCAGCCGAACTAGCGGGGGCTACGAGCAGTACTTC	TRBD2	TRBV7-9	TRBJ2-7	14	many
CAWSIVRAETQYF	TGTGCCTGGTCAATCGTCCGGGCAGAGACCCAGTACTTC	-	TRBV30	TRBJ2-5	13	many